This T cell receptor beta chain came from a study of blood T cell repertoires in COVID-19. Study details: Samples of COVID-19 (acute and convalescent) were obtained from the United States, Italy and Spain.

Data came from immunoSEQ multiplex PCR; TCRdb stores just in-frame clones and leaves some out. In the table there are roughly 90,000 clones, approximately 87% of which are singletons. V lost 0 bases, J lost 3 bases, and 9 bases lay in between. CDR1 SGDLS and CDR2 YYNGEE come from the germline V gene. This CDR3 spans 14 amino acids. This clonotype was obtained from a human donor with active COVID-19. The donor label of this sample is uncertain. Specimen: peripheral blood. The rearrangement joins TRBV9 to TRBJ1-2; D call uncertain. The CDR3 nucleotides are TGTGCCAGCAGCGTAGCTTACAGAGACTATGGCTACACCTTC. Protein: CASSVAYRDYGYTF.